The clone carrying this T cell receptor (beta chain) has more than one count but fewer than ten. What it recognizes is unknown. Researchers ran the PCR with 60 Vbeta and 13 Jbeta primers. Authors' data handling: In a later analysis, some 80 million unique TCR beta chains included roughly 11 million shared by two or more donors. Sequencing used immunoSEQ multiplex PCR; TCRdb keeps in-frame clones, though not all of them. V and J calls and clone size are given by that table; D and trimming were obtained from the DNA. The sample has around 150,000 clones; more than 75% are singletons. This sample stems from a study of cytomegalovirus exposure and HLA in healthy donors. General study points: As a later analysis revealed, the rate of TCR association differed by HLA locus, with DRB1 most and HLA-C fewest. Later analysis demonstrated an association between a missense DCLRE1C variant and TCR beta V- and J-gene trimming. The study listed roughly 160 cytomegalovirus-associated TCR beta chains.

Sequenced material: PBMCs. This clonotype was obtained from a male donor in good health and CMV-seronegative.

The CDR3 DNA reads TGTGCCAGCAGCGTCGTCTACCTCAATCAGCCCCAGCATTTT. Translating it yields CASSVVYLNQPQHF. V usage is TRBV9 and J usage is TRBJ1-5; D is undetermined. Germline CDR1 is SGDLS and CDR2 is YYNGEE. The CDR3 runs 14 residues. Trimming shortened V by 2 bases and J by 3 bases, and 9 bases separated the two germline ends.